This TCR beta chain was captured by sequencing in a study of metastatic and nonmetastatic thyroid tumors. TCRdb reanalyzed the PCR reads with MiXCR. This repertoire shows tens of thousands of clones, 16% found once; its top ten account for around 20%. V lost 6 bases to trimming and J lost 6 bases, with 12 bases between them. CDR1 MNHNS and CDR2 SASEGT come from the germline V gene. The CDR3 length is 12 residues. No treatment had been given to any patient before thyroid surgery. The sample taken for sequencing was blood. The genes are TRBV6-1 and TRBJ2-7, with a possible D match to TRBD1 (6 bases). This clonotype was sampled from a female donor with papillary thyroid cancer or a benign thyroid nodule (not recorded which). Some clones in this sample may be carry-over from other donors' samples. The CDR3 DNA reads TGTGCCAGCAGGACTGGGGGCGCCGAGCAGTACTTC. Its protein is CASRTGGAEQYF.